Shown below are 21 T cell receptor beta chains from a single sample sequenced in a study of cytomegalovirus exposure and HLA in healthy donors. PCR amplification relied on 60 Vbeta primers (plus 13 Jbeta primers). Profiling relied on immunoSEQ multiplex PCR, and the TCRdb table lists in-frame clones only, not all of them. Its table lists 53,000 or so clones. Sequenced: PBMCs. Receptors were obtained from a man aged 18-30 years in good health and CMV-seropositive.

This chain joins TRBV28 and TRBJ1-2; D unresolved. Trimming removed 3 bases at V and 4 bases at J, with 9 bases between. CDR1 and CDR2 from the germline V gene are MDHEN and SYDVKM. The CDR3 totals 13 residues. DNA for the CDR3: TGTGCCAGCAGTTTTAAACGGGTCTATGGCTACACCTTC. This translates into CASSFKRVYGYTF.

The chain couples TRBV27 to TRBJ2-7; TRBD1 matches 7 bases. This CDR3 is 14 amino acids long. The germline V gene encodes CDR1 MNHEY and CDR2 SMNVEV (reference sequence). The J segment lost 4 bases and the V segment lost 8 bases, leaving 11 bases of the junction unmatched. The DNA of the CDR3 is TGTGCCAGCGCTCGTGGGACAGTTCCTTACGAGCAGTACTTC. Protein sequence: CASARGTVPYEQYF.

The chain combines TRBV27 with TRBJ1-4, with TRBD1 matching over 7 bases. Trimming took 6 bases from V and 4 from J; bases not matched to a gene: 14. The germline V gene has CDR1 MNHEY and CDR2 SMNVEV (reference sequence). CDR3 length: 17 residues. Written as DNA, the CDR3 is TGTGCCAGCAGCCTAACAGGGGCCGCCTCGGGTAATGAAAAACTGTTTTTT. Amino acid sequence: CASSLTGAASGNEKLFF.

This chain joins TRBV9 and TRBJ2-7, with 7 bases lining up with TRBD2. V shed 5 bases, J shed 3 bases, and the junction held 5 bases outside the gene matches. The CDR3 consists of 13 residues. Looked up from germline, CDR1 is SGDLS and CDR2 is YYNGEE. The CDR3 DNA reads as TGTGCCAGCAGTGCGGGGGATAGCTACGAGCAGTACTTC. Translation: CASSAGDSYEQYF.

The V and J genes are TRBV2 and TRBJ2-1, with 8 bases fitting TRBD2. With V trimmed by 8 bases and J by 4 bases, 13 bases remained unmatched. The CDR3 sequence is 16 residues long. Germline V gene sequence: CDR1 SNHLY, CDR2 FYNNEI. The CDR3 loop is CASSRGGRIVYNEQFF. CDR3 DNA: TGTGCCAGCTCCCGGGGGGGGCGTATAGTATACAATGAGCAGTTCTTC.

The chain couples TRBV5-3 to TRBJ2-1, with D possibly being TRBD2 (6 bases). Being an ORF, TRBV5-3 has a function that is uncertain. This CDR3 spans 15 amino acids. V was pared by 4 bases and J by 3 bases, with 14 bases between. The CDR3 DNA follows: TGTGCCAGAAGCCGGGGACTCTTACTCTACAATGAGCAGTTCTTC. It translates to CARSRGLLLYNEQFF.

This sequence joins TRBV6-6 and TRBJ1-5; 7 bases are a match to TRBD1. CDR3 length: 13 residues. CDR1 is MNHNY, CDR2 SVGAGI, per germline (reference sequence). V lost 7 bases and J lost 4; bases outside the gene matches: 4. This CDR3 is CASKGQTNQPQHF. The CDR3 DNA reads TGTGCCAGCAAGGGACAGACGAATCAGCCCCAGCATTTT.

The V call is TRBV9, the J call TRBJ2-3; no firm D call. The ends were cut back, 7 bases at V and 0 bases at J, with 15 bases in the middle. Germline values: CDR1 SGDLS, CDR2 YYNGEE. The CDR3 is made up of 15 amino acids. The CDR3, as DNA: TGTGCCAGCTCCTGGAGTGCTACTAGCACAGATACGCAGTATTTT. It yields the protein CASSWSATSTDTQYF.

The chain employs TRBV18 and TRBJ2-1; D is perhaps TRBD2 (6 bases). Trimming shortened V by 3 bases and J by 6 bases, and 12 bases separated the two germline ends. This CDR3 is 14 amino acids long. Germline assignment: CDR1 KGHSH and CDR2 LQKENI. CDR3 nucleotides: TGTGCCAGCTCACCCGTTAGCGGAGCCAATGAGCAGTTCTTC. It encodes CASSPVSGANEQFF.

The gene calls are TRBV11-3 and TRBJ1-2, with D unresolved. Trimming stripped 3 bases from V and 4 bases from J, with 12 bases between. The CDR3 has 14 residues. Per germline, CDR1 SGHNT and CDR2 YENEEA. CDR3 sequence reads: CASSFGTAGYGYTF. The DNA of the CDR3 is TGTGCCAGCAGCTTTGGAACGGCGGGCTATGGCTACACCTTC.

The chain carries TRBV5-1 and TRBJ1-4; no firm D call. Trimming cost V 0 bases and J 5 bases, with 8 bases left between them. The CDR3 spans 14 residues. The V gene's germline CDR1 is SGHRS and CDR2 YFSETQ. The CDR3 loop reads CASSLAQLNEKLFF. In DNA form, the CDR3 reads TGCGCCAGCAGCTTGGCACAGTTAAATGAAAAACTGTTTTTT.

The rearrangement joins TRBV2 to TRBJ2-6; 12 nucleotides align to TRBD1. From germline, CDR1 is SNHLY and CDR2 FYNNEI. The CDR3 covers 17 residues. The V segment lost 6 bases and the J segment 2 bases; nucleotides outside the gene matches: 5. CDR3 sequence (DNA): TGTGCCAGCAGCCCCGGGACAGGGGGCGCTGGGGCCAACGTCCTGACTTTC. Protein sequence: CASSPGTGGAGANVLTF. Combining the CDR3 with reference TRBV2 and TRBJ2-6 gives the whole variable domain EPEVTQTPSHQVTQMGQEVILRCVPISNHLYFYWYRQILGQKVEFLVSFYNNEISEKSEIFDDQFSVERPDGSNFTLKIRSTKLEDSAMYFCASSPGTGGAGANVLTFGAGSRLTVL.

The chain combines TRBV28 with TRBJ1-2, with 7 bases aligning to TRBD1. Trimming removed 2 bases from V and 7 bases from J; junction bases left unmatched: 4. The CDR3 runs to 13 residues. Germline V gives CDR1 MDHEN, CDR2 SYDVKM. The CDR3 reads CASSLEGARGYTF. CDR3 nucleotides: TGTGCCAGCAGTTTAGAGGGGGCTCGTGGCTACACCTTC.

The chain combines TRBV29-1 with TRBJ2-1; TRBD1 matches 9 bases. Germline V gene data show CDR1 as SQVTM and CDR2 as ANQGSEA. The length of the CDR3 is 16 residues. The V gene end was trimmed by 6 bases and the J gene end by 0 bases; junction bases not matched to a gene: 9. This chain's CDR3 is CSVQQGAIGSYNEQFF. The CDR3 region has the DNA TGCAGCGTACAACAGGGGGCAATTGGCTCCTACAATGAGCAGTTCTTC.

V usage is TRBV9 and J usage is TRBJ2-2, with 14 bases identical to TRBD2. This CDR3 contains 16 residues. V lost 4 bases to trimming and J lost 7 bases; unmatched junction nucleotides: 6. From germline, CDR1 is SGDLS and CDR2 YYNGEE. CDR3 region: CASSTRLAGGIGELFF. The CDR3 bases are TGTGCCAGCAGCACCCGACTAGCGGGAGGGATCGGGGAGCTGTTTTTT.

The gene calls are TRBV18 and TRBJ2-5, with TRBD2 identical over 8 bases. The J call is uncertain, as TRBJ2-7 better fits the DNA end. Germline CDR1 is KGHSH and CDR2 is LQKENI. The CDR3 is 18 residues long. CDR3 sequence reads: CASSPGPQTSVGAYEQYF. In DNA, the CDR3 is TGTGCCAGCTCACCAGGACCCCAGACTAGCGTAGGGGCCTACGAGCAGTACTTC.

This sequence joins TRBV10-1 and TRBJ2-5, with 9 nucleotides matching TRBD1. This CDR3 has 15 amino acids. The germline V gene has CDR1 WNHNN and CDR2 SYGVQD (reference sequence). The V and J ends lost 5 bases and 1 base, in that order; junction bases with no gene match: 5. CDR3 sequence reads: CASSPQGAGQETQYF. The CDR3 DNA is TGCGCCAGCAGTCCACAGGGGGCAGGCCAAGAGACCCAGTACTTC.

As regards this clone: The same CDR3 arises from other DNA sequences in this sample as well. V gene TRBV9 combines with J gene TRBJ1-2, with 8 bases fitting TRBD1. Germline values: CDR1 SGDLS, CDR2 YYNGEE. V lost 4 bases and J lost 2; bases outside the gene matches: 10. The CDR3 runs to 16 residues. CDR3 coding DNA: TGTGCCAGCAGCCATACACCGCAGGGGGCGAACTATGGCTACACCTTC. It is translated as CASSHTPQGANYGYTF.

The chain employs TRBV15 and TRBJ1-4, with D perhaps matching TRBD1 (6 bases). CDR3 size: 16 residues. V was shortened by 5 bases and J by 8 bases, with 21 bases between the two germline ends. Germline-derived CDR1 and CDR2 are LNHNV and YYDKDF (reference sequence). As DNA, the CDR3 is TGTGCCACCAGCGGGACACTGACAGGCTCCAGGGAAAAACTGTTTTTT. The encoded protein is CATSGTLTGSREKLFF.

The chain uses TRBV30 and TRBJ1-1, with a possible D match to TRBD1 (6 bases). The CDR3 has 13 residues. V lost 2 bases, J lost 7 bases, and 14 bases lay in between. The germline CDR1 and CDR2 sequences are GTSNPN and SVGIG (reference sequence). In DNA form, the CDR3 reads TGTGCCTGGAGTCGTAGGACAGATGGTGAAGCTTTCTTT. Translation gives CAWSRRTDGEAFF.

The chain carries TRBV7-8 and TRBJ2-1, with no clear D. Germline V gives CDR1 SGHVS, CDR2 FQNEAQ. V shed 5 bases and J shed 5 bases, with 16 bases lying between them. The CDR3 covers 15 residues. As DNA, the CDR3 is TGTGCCAGCAGCCTATTCCCAAAGGAGCACAATGAGCAGTTCTTC. Amino acid sequence: CASSLFPKEHNEQFF.